The 7 T cell receptor beta chains given below trace back to one sample, sequenced in a study of graft-versus-host responses after intestinal transplantation. TCRdb's copy holds only in-frame clones and misses some; the assay was immunoSEQ multiplex PCR. The sample lists about 29,000 clones; 70% to 90% were seen once. This material consisted of PBMCs, taken 450 to 460 days after intestinal transplantation. Receptors originate from a human patient who received an intestinal transplant, so some T cells may come from the graft donor.

This clone was recorded a few times. This chain uses TRBV11-2 with TRBJ2-7; 8 bases line up with TRBD1. V gave up 0 bases and J gave up 7 bases; unmatched junction bases: 8. The CDR3 contains 15 residues. Germline loops: CDR1 SGHAT, CDR2 FQNNGV. The CDR3 coding sequence is TGTGCCAGCAGCTTAGAGTTTCAGGGGGCGTTGGAGCAGTACTTC. Translating gives CASSLEFQGALEQYF.

The chain has TRBV27 and TRBJ1-1; the D is unclear. The CDR3 spans 12 residues. V lost 7 bases, J lost 4 bases, and 10 bases lay in between. Germline assignment: CDR1 MNHEY and CDR2 SMNVEV (reference sequence). The CDR3 reads CASTPFCTEAFF. CDR3 DNA sequence: TGTGCCAGCACCCCGTTTTGCACTGAAGCTTTCTTT.

This chain joins TRBV6-5 and TRBJ1-6; TRBD1 is a possible D gene (6 bases). Germline CDR1 MNHEY, CDR2 SVGAGI. The CDR3 extends over 15 amino acids. Trimming pared 5 bases from V and 9 bases from J, leaving 17 bases between. CDR3: CASSGLGAYGSPLHF. The CDR3 region has the DNA TGTGCCAGCAGTGGATTGGGGGCTTATGGTTCACCCCTCCACTTT.

This clone was recorded once. The genes are TRBV19 and TRBJ1-1; the D gene is possibly TRBD1 (5 bases). Trimming took off 3 bases at V and 6 bases at J, with 11 bases between the two ends. There are 13 residues in the CDR3. Germline assignment: CDR1 LNHDA and CDR2 SQIVND (reference sequence). The DNA of the CDR3 is TGTGCCAGTAGTATGGGGGTTGGGGCTGAAGCTTTCTTT. It specifies CASSMGVGAEAFF.

This rearrangement joins TRBV2 to TRBJ1-2; D not resolved. In germline, CDR1 is SNHLY, CDR2 FYNNEI. V lost 5 bases to trimming and J lost 4 bases, with 14 bases between them. This CDR3 is 14 amino acids long. The CDR3 spells CASSLGRARYGYTF. The DNA of the CDR3 is TGTGCCAGCAGTTTGGGCAGAGCCCGCTATGGCTACACCTTC.

J is TRBJ1-6 and V is TRBV30, with 10 bases fitting TRBD1. Germline V gene lookup returns CDR1 GTSNPN and CDR2 SVGIG (reference sequence). The CDR3 is made up of 14 amino acids. Unmatched junction bases numbered 4, after V lost 2 bases and J lost 9 bases. CDR3 sequence reads: CAWSRQGAFSPLHF. The CDR3 nucleotides are TGTGCCTGGAGTCGACAGGGGGCGTTTTCACCCCTCCACTTT.

The rearrangement joins TRBV28 to TRBJ2-5; a possible D gene is TRBD1 (5 bases). The DNA end is more similar to TRBJ2-7, so the J call may be wrong. The CDR3 has 14 residues. CDR1 is MDHEN, CDR2 SYDVKM, per germline. The CDR3 reads CASSNQGTPYEQYF. As DNA, the CDR3 is TGTGCCAGCAGTAACCAGGGTACCCCCTACGAGCAGTACTTC.